This TCR beta chain was recovered during a study of graft-versus-host responses after intestinal transplantation. This CDR3 is 14 amino acids long. CDR1 and CDR2 (germline): MDHEN, SYDVKM. Between the trimmed V and J ends, which lost 7 bases and 5 bases, there was a span of 15 bases. Study outcomes and limitations: Early declines in HvG clones that occurred post-transplant were associated with peak circulating GvH clone levels.

Data came from immunoSEQ multiplex PCR; TCRdb stores just in-frame clones and leaves some out. This sample yields roughly 69,000 clones, of which more than 90% are seen a single time; 1.5% to 2% belongs to the top ten. Concerning this clone: Antigen unknown.

Sequencing used unstimulated CD8+ T cells sorted from spleen or lymph node cells, obtained before transplant. This TCR derives from a human donor who was the organ donor for an intestinal transplant. This chain uses TRBV28 with TRBJ2-1; D is possibly TRBD1 (6 bases). Here the CDR3 DNA reads TGTGCCAGCACCTCCGGGACAAGAGACAATGAGCAGTTCTTC. Translation: CASTSGTRDNEQFF.